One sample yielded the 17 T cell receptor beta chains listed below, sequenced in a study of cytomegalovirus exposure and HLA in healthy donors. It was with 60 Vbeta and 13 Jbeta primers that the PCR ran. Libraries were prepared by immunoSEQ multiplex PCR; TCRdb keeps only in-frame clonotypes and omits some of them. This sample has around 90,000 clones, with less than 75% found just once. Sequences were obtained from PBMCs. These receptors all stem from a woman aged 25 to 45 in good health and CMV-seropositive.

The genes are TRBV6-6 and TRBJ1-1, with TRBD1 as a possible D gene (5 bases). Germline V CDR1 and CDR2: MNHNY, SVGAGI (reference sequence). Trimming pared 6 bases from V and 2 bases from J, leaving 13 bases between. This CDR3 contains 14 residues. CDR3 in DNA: TGTGCCAGCAGATATGATCAGGGAAACACTGAAGCTTTCTTT. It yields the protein CASRYDQGNTEAFF.

CDR3 region: CASSTYGQIANYGYTF. CDR3 sequence (DNA): TGTGCCAGCAGTACCTACGGACAAATAGCTAACTATGGCTACACCTTC. The rearrangement joins TRBV27 to TRBJ1-2; maybe TRBD1 (5 bases). The CDR3 runs 16 residues. Trimming removed 5 bases from V and 0 bases from J, with 16 bases in between. Germline-derived CDR1 and CDR2 are MNHEY and SMNVEV (reference sequence).

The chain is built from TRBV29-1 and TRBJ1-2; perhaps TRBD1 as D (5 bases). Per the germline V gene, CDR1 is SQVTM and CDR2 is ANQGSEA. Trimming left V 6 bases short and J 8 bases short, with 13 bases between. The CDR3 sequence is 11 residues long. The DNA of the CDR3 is TGCAGCGTAGTCAGGGCGCAAGGCTACACCTTC. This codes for CSVVRAQGYTF.

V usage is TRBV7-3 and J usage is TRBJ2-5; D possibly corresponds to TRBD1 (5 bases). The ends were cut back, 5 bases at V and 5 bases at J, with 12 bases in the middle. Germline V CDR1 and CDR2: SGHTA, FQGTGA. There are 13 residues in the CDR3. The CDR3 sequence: CASSHGQGETQYF. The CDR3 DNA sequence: TGTGCCAGCAGCCATGGACAAGGGGAGACCCAGTACTTC.

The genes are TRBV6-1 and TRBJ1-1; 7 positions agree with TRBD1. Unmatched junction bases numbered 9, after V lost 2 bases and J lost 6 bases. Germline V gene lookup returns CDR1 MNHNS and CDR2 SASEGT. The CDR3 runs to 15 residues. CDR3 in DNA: TGTGCCAGCAGTGAACCAGGGGGACCCAACCCTGAAGCTTTCTTT. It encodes CASSEPGGPNPEAFF.

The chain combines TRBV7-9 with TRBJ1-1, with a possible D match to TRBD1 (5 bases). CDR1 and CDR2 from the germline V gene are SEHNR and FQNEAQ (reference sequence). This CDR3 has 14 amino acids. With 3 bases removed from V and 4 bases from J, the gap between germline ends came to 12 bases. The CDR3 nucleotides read TGTGCCAGCAGCTTGGCTCGGGGGTCCACTGAAGCTTTCTTT. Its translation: CASSLARGSTEAFF. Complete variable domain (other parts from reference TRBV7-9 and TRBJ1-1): DTGVSQNPRHKITKRGQNVTFRCDPISEHNRLYWYRQTLGQGPEFLTYFQNEAQLEKSRLLSDRFSAERPKGSFSTLEIQRTEQGDSAMYLCASSLARGSTEAFFGQGTRLTVV.

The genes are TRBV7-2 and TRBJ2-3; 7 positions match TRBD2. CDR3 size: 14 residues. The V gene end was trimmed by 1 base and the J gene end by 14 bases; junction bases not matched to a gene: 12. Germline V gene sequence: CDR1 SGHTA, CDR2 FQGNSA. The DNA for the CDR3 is TGTGCCAGCAGCTTAGGGAGCGGGGAAGGTTTTGTGTATTTT. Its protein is CASSLGSGEGFVYF.

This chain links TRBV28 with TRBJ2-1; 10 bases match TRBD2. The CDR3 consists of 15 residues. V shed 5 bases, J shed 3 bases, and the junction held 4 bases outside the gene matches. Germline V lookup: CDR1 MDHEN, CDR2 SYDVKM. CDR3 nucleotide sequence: TGTGCCAGCAGTCAACTAGCGGGAAACTACAATGAGCAGTTCTTC. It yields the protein CASSQLAGNYNEQFF. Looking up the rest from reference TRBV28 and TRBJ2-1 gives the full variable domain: DVKVTQSSRYLVKRTGEKVFLECVQDMDHENMFWYRQDPGLGLRLIYFSYDVKMKEKGDIPEGYSVSREKKERFSLILESASTNQTSMYLCASSQLAGNYNEQFFGPGTRLTVL.

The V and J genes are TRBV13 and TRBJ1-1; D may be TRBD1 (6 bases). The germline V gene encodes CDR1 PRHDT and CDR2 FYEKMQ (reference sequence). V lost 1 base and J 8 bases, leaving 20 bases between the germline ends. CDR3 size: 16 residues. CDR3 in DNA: TGTGCCAGCAGCTTAGCGGGGGGGCACAGGGTAACCGAAGCTTTCTTT. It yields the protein CASSLAGGHRVTEAFF.

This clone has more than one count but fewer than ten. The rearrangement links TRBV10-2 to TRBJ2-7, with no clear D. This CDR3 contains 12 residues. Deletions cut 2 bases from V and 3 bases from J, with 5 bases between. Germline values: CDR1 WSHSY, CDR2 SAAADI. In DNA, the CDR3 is TGCGCCAGCAGTGAGCCCCGCTACGAGCAGTACTTC. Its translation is CASSEPRYEQYF.

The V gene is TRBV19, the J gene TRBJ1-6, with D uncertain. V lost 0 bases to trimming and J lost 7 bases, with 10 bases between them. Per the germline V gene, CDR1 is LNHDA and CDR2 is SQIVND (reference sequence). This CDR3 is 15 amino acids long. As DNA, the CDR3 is TGTGCCAGTAGTATAGATTGGGCCATGAATTCACCCCTCCACTTT. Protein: CASSIDWAMNSPLHF.

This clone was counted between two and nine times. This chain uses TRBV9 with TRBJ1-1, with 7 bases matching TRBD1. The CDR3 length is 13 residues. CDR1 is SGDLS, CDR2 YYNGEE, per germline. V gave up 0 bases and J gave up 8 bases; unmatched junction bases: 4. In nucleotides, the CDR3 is TGTGCCAGCAGCGTAGGAGTGACAGGGGAAGCTTTCTTT. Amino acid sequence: CASSVGVTGEAFF. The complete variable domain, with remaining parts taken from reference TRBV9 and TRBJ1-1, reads DSGVTQTPKHLITATGQRVTLRCSPRSGDLSVYWYQQSLDQGLQFLIQYYNGEERAKGNILERFSAQQFPDLHSELNLSSLELGDSALYFCASSVGVTGEAFFGQGTRLTVV.

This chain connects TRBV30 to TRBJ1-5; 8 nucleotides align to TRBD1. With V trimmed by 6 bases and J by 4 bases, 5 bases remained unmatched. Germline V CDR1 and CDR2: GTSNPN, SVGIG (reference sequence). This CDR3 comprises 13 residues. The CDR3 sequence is CACGTGVNQPQHF. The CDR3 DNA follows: TGTGCCTGCGGGACAGGCGTTAATCAGCCCCAGCATTTT.

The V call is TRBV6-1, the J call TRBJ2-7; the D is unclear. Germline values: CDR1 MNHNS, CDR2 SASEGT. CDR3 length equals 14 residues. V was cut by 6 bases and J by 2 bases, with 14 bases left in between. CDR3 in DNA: TGTGCCAGCAGCCTCGGTTGGTCAACCTACGAGCAGTACTTC. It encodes CASSLGWSTYEQYF.

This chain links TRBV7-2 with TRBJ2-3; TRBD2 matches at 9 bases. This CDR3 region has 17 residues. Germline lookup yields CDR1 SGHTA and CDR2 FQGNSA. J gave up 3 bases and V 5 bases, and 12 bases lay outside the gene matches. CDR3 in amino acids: CASSPRGSGGITDTQYF. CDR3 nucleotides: TGTGCCAGCAGCCCCAGGGGTAGCGGGGGAATTACAGATACGCAGTATTTT.

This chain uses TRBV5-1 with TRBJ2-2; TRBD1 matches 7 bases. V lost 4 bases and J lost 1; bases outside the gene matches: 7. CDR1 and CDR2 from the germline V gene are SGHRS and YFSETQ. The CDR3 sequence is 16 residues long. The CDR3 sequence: CASSPGRTGNTGELFF. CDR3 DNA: TGCGCCAGCAGCCCCGGCAGGACAGGGAACACCGGGGAGCTGTTTTTT.

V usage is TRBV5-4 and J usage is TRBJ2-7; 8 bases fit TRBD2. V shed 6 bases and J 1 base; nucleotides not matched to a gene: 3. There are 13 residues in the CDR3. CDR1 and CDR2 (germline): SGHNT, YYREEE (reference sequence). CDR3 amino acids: CASTGGGSYEQYF. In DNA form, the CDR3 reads TGTGCCAGCACCGGCGGGGGGTCCTACGAGCAGTACTTC.